This entry is about one T cell receptor (beta chain). This clonotype has at least ten counts. Its cognate antigen has yet to be identified. The record has no base qualities; no much larger clone is one base away. The sample's time point label, in plain terms: newly diagnosed GD, antithyroid drugs for less than 3 months. For both TCR sequencing and RNA sequencing, RNA was extracted from PBMCs in TRIzol. The diagnosis of Graves' disease followed American Thyroid Association guidelines. Patients were recruited from an endocrinology department in Xi'an, China. From each patient, about 9.7 milliliters of peripheral blood was collected into an EDTA anticoagulant tube. Ficoll Paque Plus density gradient separation was used to isolate PBMCs, and no further T cell sorting was done. RNA quality was checked with an Agilent 2100 Bioanalyzer and agarose gel, and concentration with a NanoDrop 2000. This sample was included in a study of regulatory T cells in long-lasting Graves disease (dated by TCRdb to about 2021). Regarding the complete study: Newly diagnosed Graves' disease patients had taken antithyroid drugs for less than 3 months. A total of roughly 33 samples were covered by TCR sequencing, comprising roughly 13 persistent and around 20 newly diagnosed Graves' disease patients. Patients with persistent Graves' disease were compared with patients with newly diagnosed Graves' disease using TCR sequencing and RNA sequencing of peripheral blood. The study was registered as a clinical trial and conducted in China. General findings and caveats noted by the study authors: Only the TCR beta chain was sequenced and analyzed. TRBV28, TRBJ1-2 and TRBJ2-5 were preferentially used in persistent disease, while TRBV20-1 and TRBJ2-1 were favored in newly diagnosed disease. Because the primary lesion, thyroid tissue, could not be accessed, the study looked at peripheral blood alone. The authors noted that the small sample size was a limitation that may lower accuracy. Persistent patients shared more public clonotypes among themselves (around 2,500) than newly diagnosed patients did (about 970). Compared with newly diagnosed patients, patients with persistent Graves' disease had lower TCR Shannon entropy and fewer highly expanded clones, which suggests clonal expansion.

CDR1 and CDR2, looked up from the germline V gene (reference sequence), are SGHKS and YYEKEE. Reading from cysteine to phenylalanine, the CDR3 counts 13 amino acids. Of the read, only the CDR3 DNA is kept; its 39 bases are in frame from base 1. Between the V and J ends, shortened by 2 bases and 4 bases respectively, the junction contains 7 bases. Library preparation was by multiplex PCR. Sequencing relied on an Illumina HiSeq 4000. TCR beta libraries were built with iRepertoire HTBI primers and Arm-PCR amplification of CDR3 regions. Before sequencing, the PCR products underwent gel purification. As for how the authors treated the data: Gene usage analysis of CDR3 amino acid clonotypes relied on the 55 to 80 TRBV and fewer than 15 TRBJ segments identified across samples. COPE and FqMerger were used to merge the filtered high-quality paired reads into contigs. BLAST was used to align contigs to IMGT TRBV, TRBD and TRBJ reference genes, with CDR3 defined following IMGT. Highly expanded clones were defined as clonotypes with a frequency above 0.1%. Repertoire diversity was measured by Shannon entropy, and V-J evenness by the Gini coefficient. Clonotypes shared by more than one individual were considered public. TCRdb's own reprocessing of the public reads used fastp at Q25 and MiXCR and kept productive beta chains. Identical CDR3 proteins give one entry, which carries the most common genes and DNA. The V and J calls shown here were made by TCRdb, not taken from the authors' results. Across this sample there are roughly 350,000 distinct CDR3 sequences, with roughly 17% seen only once. The ten top clones hold roughly a fifth of the sample.

These sequences were also reported in another study, on T cells in Graves' hyperthyroidism and ophthalmopathy. Per the second study: Graves' hyperthyroidism was defined as stable when no progression to ophthalmopathy occurred over 18 months of follow-up. Hyperthyroidism patients were newly diagnosed, with disease duration under 2 months, and aged 18 to 65 years. Patients with uncontrolled infections, other autoimmune diseases, pregnancy or lactation were excluded. Diagnoses relied on clinical symptoms, serum thyroxine and TRAb, thyroid ultrasound and orbital computed tomography. The first round of RT-PCR for the TCR CDR3 was performed with the HTBI primer set and the Qiagen OneStep RT-PCR kit. Most expanded thyroid clonotypes (frequency above 0.001) were also found in blood, which suggests that blood repertoires may mirror thyroid immune responses. Ophthalmopathy was separated from stable hyperthyroidism by a 13 V-J signature model, with approximately 90% sensitivity and 81% to 82% specificity obtained in cross-validation and 80%/75% obtained in testing. In validation, the model predicted progression to ophthalmopathy a median of about 6.8 months before onset, with over 60% sensitivity and around 76% specificity. TCR V-J signatures able to tell the groups apart were searched for in a discovery cohort of 100 patients, of whom roughly 42 had Graves' ophthalmopathy and around 58 had stable Graves' hyperthyroidism. Prospective prediction of ophthalmopathy was tested in an independent validation cohort of 18 to 20 hyperthyroidism patients and 17 patients who later progressed to ophthalmopathy. For training and testing, the 80 to 100 patients in the discovery cohort were randomly divided in a 7:3 ratio. In about 6 Graves' hyperthyroidism patients, the study also compared T-cell repertoires from thyroid tissue with T-cell repertoires from blood. After blood sampling, hyperthyroidism patients were treated with methimazole at a starting dose of 30 mg daily, and ophthalmopathy patients were treated with high-dose intravenous methylprednisolone. The libraries were constructed in a second round of multiplex PCR and then size-selected and purified. Libraries were sequenced paired-end with 100 bp reads on an Illumina HiSeq2000. SOAPnuke was used to process the raw data, removing reads that contained adapters or uncalled bases, had a mean Phred below 15, or lacked an exact match to the constant primer or identifier. COPE v1.2.5 was used to merge high-quality paired reads, and clonotypes were defined as unique nucleotide sequences. MiTCR v1.1 was used to align clonotypes to the IMGT TRBV, TRBD and TRBJ reference segments. Analysis was restricted to V-J combinations with a frequency above 0.0001, which covered over 98% of repertoires. The TCS score was defined as F50 (clonal expansion) divided by E x V (chaos), with BLOSUM62-based TCRdist calculated between CDR3 peptides within each V-J. Welch's t-statistics and random forest reduced just over 500 V-J features to about 12, which were used in a naive Bayes classifier (R e1071). No statistical method was used to fix the sample size in advance, and group allocation was not hidden from the investigators. The paper reports TCR Vbeta CDR3 sequencing of about 140 peripheral blood samples: under 45 ophthalmopathy, around 80 hyperthyroidism and around 17 progressor patients.

The sequence is built from TRBV5-5 and TRBJ1-5, with the identity of the D gene unclear. The sample in question was peripheral blood mononuclear cells (PBMCs), obtained at new diagnosis, from a patient treated with antithyroid drugs. This clonotype originated in a young woman with Graves disease. Donor details come from another sample of the same person, matched by shared clones. The DNA is as follows: TGTGCCAGCAGCTTAGAGATTAATCAGCCCCAGCATTTT. This sequence encodes CASSLEINQPQHF.